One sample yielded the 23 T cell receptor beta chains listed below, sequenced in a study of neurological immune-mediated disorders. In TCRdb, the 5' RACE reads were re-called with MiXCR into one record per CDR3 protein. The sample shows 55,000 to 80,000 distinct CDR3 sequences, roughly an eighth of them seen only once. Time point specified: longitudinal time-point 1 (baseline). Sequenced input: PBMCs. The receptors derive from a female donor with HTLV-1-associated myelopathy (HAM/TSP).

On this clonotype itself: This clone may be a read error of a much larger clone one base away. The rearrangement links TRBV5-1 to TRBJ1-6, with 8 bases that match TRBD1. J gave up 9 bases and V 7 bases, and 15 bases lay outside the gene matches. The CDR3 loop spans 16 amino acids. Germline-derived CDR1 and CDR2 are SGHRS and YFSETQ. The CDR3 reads CASCLAQDRGVSPLHF. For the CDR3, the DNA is TGCGCCAGCTGCCTGGCCCAAGACAGGGGTGTTTCACCCCTCCACTTT.

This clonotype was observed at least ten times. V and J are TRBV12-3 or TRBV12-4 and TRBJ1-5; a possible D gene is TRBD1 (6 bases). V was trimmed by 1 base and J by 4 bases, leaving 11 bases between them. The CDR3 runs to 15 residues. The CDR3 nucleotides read TGTGCCAGCAGTTTAGGGGGGGCGGGGAATCAGCCCCAGCATTTT. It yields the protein CASSLGGAGNQPQHF.

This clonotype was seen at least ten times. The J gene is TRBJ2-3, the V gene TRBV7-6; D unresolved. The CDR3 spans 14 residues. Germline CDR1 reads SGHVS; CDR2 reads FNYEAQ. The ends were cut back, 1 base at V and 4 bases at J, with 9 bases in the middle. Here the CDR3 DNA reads TGTGCCAGCAGCTTAGGGCGGCTCCCAGATACGCAGTATTTT. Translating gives CASSLGRLPDTQYF.

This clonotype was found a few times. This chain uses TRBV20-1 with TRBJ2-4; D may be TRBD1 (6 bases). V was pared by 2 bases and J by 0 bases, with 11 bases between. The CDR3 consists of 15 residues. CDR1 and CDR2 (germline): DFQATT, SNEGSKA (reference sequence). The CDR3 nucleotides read TGCAGTGCTAGACACAGGGCAATAGCCAAAAACATTCAGTACTTC. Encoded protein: CSARHRAIAKNIQYF.

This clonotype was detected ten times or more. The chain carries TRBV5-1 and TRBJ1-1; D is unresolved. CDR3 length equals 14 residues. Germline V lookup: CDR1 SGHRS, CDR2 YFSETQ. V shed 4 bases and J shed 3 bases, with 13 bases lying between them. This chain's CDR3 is CASSRGFFDTEAFF. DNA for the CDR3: TGCGCCAGCAGCCGAGGGTTTTTTGACACTGAAGCTTTCTTT.

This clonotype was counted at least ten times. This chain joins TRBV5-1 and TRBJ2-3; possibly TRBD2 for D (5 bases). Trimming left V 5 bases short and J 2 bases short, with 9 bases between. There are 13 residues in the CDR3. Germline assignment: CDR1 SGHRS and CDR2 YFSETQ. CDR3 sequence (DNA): TGCGCCAGCAGTAGAGGGTCCACAGATACGCAGTATTTT. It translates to CASSRGSTDTQYF.

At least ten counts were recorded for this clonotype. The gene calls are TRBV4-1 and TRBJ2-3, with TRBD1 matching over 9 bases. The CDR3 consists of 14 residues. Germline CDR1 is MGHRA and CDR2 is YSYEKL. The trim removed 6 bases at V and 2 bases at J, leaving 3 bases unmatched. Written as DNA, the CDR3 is TGCGCCAGCAGGAAACAGGGGGCCACAGATACGCAGTATTTT. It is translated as CASRKQGATDTQYF.

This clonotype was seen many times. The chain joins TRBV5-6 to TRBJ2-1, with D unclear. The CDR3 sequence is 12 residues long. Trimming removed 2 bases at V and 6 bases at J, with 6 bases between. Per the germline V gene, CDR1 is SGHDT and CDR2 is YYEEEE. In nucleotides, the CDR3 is TGTGCCAGCAGCTTCAGTCCCAATGAGCAGTTCTTC. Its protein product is CASSFSPNEQFF.

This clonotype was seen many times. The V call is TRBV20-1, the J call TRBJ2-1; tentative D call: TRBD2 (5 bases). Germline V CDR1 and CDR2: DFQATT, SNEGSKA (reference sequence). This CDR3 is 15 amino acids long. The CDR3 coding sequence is TGCACAGTGCTCCCCCCAGGAGGCCACTACAATGAGCAGTTCTTC. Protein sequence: CTVLPPGGHYNEQFF.

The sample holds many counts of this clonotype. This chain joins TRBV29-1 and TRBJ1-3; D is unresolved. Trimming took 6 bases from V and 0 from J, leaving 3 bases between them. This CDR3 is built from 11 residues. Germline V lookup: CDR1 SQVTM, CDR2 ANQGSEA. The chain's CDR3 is CSVHSGNTIYF. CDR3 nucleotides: TGCAGCGTACACTCTGGAAACACCATATATTTT. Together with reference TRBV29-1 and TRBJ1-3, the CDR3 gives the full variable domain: SAVISQKPSRDICQRGTSLTIQCQVDSQVTMMFWYRQQPGQSLTLIATANQGSEATYESGFVIDKFPISRPNLTFSTLTVSNMSPEDSSIYLCSVHSGNTIYFGEGSWLTVV.

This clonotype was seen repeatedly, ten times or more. In DNA, the CDR3 is TGTGCCAGCAGCTTGACGCGGGGTCGGACAGATACGCAGTATTTT. It specifies CASSLTRGRTDTQYF. The chain uses TRBV11-2 and TRBJ2-3, with D perhaps TRBD2 (6 bases). V dropped 3 bases and J dropped 3 bases, with 13 bases sitting between them. Germline V gene lookup returns CDR1 SGHAT and CDR2 FQNNGV. The CDR3 length is 15 residues.

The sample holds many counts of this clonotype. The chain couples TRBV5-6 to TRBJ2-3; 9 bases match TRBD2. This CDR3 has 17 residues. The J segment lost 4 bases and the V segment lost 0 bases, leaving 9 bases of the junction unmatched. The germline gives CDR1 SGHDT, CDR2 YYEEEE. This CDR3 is CASSLAVASGDADTQYF. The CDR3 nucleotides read TGTGCCAGCAGCTTGGCCGTTGCTAGCGGGGATGCAGATACGCAGTATTTT. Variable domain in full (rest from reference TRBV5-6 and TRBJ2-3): DAGVTQSPTHLIKTRGQQVTLRCSPKSGHDTVSWYQQALGQGPQFIFQYYEEEERQRGNFPDRFSGHQFPNYSSELNVNALLLGDSALYLCASSLAVASGDADTQYFGPGTRLTVL.

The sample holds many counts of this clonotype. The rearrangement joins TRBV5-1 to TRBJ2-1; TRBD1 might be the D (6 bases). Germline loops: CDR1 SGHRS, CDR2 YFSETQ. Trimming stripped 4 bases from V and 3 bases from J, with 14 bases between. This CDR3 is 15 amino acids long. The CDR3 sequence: CASSPDRFDYNEQFF. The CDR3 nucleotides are TGCGCCAGCAGCCCGGACAGATTCGACTACAATGAGCAGTTCTTC.

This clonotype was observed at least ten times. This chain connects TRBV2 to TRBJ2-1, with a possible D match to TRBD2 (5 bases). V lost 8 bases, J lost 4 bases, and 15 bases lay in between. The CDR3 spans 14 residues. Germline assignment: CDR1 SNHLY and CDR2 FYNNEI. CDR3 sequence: CASQPSGAYNEQFF. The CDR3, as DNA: TGTGCCAGCCAGCCGAGCGGAGCTTACAATGAGCAGTTCTTC.

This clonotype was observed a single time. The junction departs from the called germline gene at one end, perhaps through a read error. The CDR3 nucleotides are TGTGCCAGCAGCTTAGATATGCAGTATTTT. Amino acids: CASSLDMQYF. The J gene is TRBJ2-3, the V gene TRBV9; no reliable D call. This CDR3 is built from 10 residues. From germline, CDR1 is SGDLS and CDR2 YYNGEE.

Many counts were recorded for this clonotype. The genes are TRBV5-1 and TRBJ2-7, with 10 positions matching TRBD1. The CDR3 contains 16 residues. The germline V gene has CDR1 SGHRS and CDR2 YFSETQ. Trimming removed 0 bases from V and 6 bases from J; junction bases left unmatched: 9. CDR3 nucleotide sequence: TGCGCCAGCAGCTTGGATCCCGGGACAGGGGCTAGCGAGCAGTACTTC. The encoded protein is CASSLDPGTGASEQYF.

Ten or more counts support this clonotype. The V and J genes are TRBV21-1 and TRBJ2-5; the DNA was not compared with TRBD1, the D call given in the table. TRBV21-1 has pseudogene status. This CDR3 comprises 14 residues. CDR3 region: CASSPRDREETQYF. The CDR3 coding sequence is TGTGCCAGCAGCCCCCGGGACAGGGAAGAGACCCAGTACTTC.

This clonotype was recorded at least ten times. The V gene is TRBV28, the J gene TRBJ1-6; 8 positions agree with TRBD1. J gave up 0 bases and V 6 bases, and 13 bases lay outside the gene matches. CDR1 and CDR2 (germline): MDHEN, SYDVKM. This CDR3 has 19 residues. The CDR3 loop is CASRVKGQVVFSYNSPLHF. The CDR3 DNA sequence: TGTGCCAGCAGGGTGAAGGGACAGGTGGTATTCTCCTATAATTCACCCCTCCACTTT.

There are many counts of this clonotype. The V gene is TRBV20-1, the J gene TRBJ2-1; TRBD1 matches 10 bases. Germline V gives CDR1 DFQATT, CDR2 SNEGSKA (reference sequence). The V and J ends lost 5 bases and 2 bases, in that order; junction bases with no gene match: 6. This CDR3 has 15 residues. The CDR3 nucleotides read TGCAGTGCTCCACCGGACAGGGGGACCTACAATGAGCAGTTCTTC. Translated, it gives CSAPPDRGTYNEQFF.

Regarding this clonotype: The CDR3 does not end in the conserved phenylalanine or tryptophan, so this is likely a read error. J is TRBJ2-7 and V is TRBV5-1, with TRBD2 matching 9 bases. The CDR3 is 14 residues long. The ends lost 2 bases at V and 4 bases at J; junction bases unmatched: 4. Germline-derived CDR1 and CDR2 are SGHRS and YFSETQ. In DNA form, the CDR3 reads TGCGCCAGCAGCTTAAGCGGGGGGTTATACGAGCAGTACTTA. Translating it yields CASSLSGGLYEQYL.

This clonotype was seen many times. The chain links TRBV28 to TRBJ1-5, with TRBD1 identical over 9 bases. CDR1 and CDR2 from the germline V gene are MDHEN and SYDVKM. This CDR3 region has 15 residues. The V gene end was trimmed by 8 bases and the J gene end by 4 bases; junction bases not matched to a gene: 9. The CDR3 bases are TGTGCCAGCGTCACAGGGGGCAGGAGTAATCAGCCCCAGCATTTT. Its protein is CASVTGGRSNQPQHF.

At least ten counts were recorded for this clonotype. CDR3 DNA: TGCGCCAGCAGCCGCCTGACAGACACTGTTGGCTCCTACGAGCAGTACTTC. Its protein is CASSRLTDTVGSYEQYF. V gene TRBV5-1 combines with J gene TRBJ2-7; possibly TRBD1 for D (5 bases). The CDR3 is 17 amino acids. The V gene's germline CDR1 is SGHRS and CDR2 YFSETQ. Deletions cut 4 bases from V and 0 bases from J, with 20 bases between.

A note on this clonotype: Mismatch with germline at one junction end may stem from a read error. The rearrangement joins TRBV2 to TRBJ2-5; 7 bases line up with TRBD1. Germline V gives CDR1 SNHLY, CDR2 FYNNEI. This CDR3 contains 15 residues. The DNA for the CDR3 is TGTGCCAGCAGGGAAGAGGGGGCAAATAGGGAGACCCAGTACTTC. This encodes CASREEGANRETQYF.